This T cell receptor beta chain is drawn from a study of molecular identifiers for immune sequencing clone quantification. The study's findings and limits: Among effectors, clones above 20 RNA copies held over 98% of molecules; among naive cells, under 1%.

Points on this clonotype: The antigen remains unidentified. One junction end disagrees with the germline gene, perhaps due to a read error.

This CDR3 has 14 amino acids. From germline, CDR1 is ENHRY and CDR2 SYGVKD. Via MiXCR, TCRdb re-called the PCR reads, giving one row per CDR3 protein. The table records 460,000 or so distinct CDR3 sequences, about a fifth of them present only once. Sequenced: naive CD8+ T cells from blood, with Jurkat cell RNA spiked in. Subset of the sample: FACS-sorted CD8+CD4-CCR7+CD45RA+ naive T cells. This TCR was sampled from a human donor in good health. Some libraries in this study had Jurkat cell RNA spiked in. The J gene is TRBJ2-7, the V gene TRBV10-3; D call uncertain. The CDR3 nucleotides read TGTGCCATCGGTGACACGGCTGGCTCCTACGAGCAGTACTTC. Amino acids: CAIGDTAGSYEQYF.